The rows below give T cell receptor beta chains drawn from one sample of a study of blood T cell repertoires in COVID-19. TCRdb keeps only in-frame clones here, not all; method: immunoSEQ multiplex PCR. The table includes over 200,000 clones, 92% detected once. Sequenced: peripheral blood. All receptors come from a man in his sixties with COVID-19, enrolled during active disease. CDR3s include the opening cysteine and the closing phenylalanine or tryptophan. D genes are given only for firm matches. Where a row states a size, it is once, few, many or the class of an expanded clone; other rows omit it.

cdr3_aa: CASSSGQAGEQYF
cdr3_nt: TGTGCCAGCAGCTCGGGACAGGCTGGGGAGCAGTACTTC
j_call: TRBJ2-7
v_call: TRBV9
clone_size: NA
d_call: TRBD1

cdr3_aa: CASSLEYGMAQFF
cdr3_nt: TGTGCCAGCAGCTTAGAATACGGGATGGCGCAGTTCTTC
j_call: TRBJ2-1
v_call: TRBV7-9
clone_size: NA
d_call: NA

cdr3_aa: CASRGRSSEAFF
cdr3_nt: TGTGCCAGCAGGGGCCGGTCGTCCGAAGCTTTCTTT
j_call: TRBJ1-1
v_call: TRBV6-5
clone_size: NA
d_call: NA

cdr3_aa: CASSPGLLYEQYF
cdr3_nt: TGTGCCAGCAGCCCGGGACTTCTCTACGAGCAGTACTTC
j_call: TRBJ2-7
v_call: TRBV9
clone_size: NA
d_call: NA

cdr3_aa: CASRAGNRVVPTEAFF
cdr3_nt: TGTGCCAGCAGGGCAGGGAATAGGGTAGTCCCCACTGAAGCTTTCTTT
j_call: TRBJ1-1
v_call: TRBV27
clone_size: NA
d_call: NA

cdr3_aa: CASSPYSVPGQEGTEAFF
cdr3_nt: TGTGCCAGCTCACCATATAGTGTCCCGGGACAGGAGGGCACTGAAGCTTTCTTT
j_call: TRBJ1-1
v_call: TRBV18
clone_size: NA
d_call: TRBD1

cdr3_aa: CATSVDRATDTQYF
cdr3_nt: TGTGCCACCAGCGTTGACAGGGCCACAGATACGCAGTATTTT
j_call: TRBJ2-3
v_call: TRBV15
clone_size: NA
d_call: TRBD1

cdr3_aa: CASSILIGNTEAFF
cdr3_nt: TGTGCCAGTAGTATTCTCATCGGGAACACTGAAGCTTTCTTT
j_call: TRBJ1-1
v_call: TRBV19
clone_size: NA
d_call: NA

cdr3_aa: CASRGWEGTGELFF
cdr3_nt: TGTGCCAGCAGGGGATGGGAGGGCACCGGGGAGCTGTTTTTT
j_call: TRBJ2-2
v_call: TRBV2
clone_size: once
d_call: TRBD2

cdr3_aa: CASSLNRGAETQYF
cdr3_nt: TGTGCCAGCAGCTTGAACAGGGGGGCAGAGACCCAGTACTTC
j_call: TRBJ2-5
v_call: TRBV11-2
clone_size: NA
d_call: TRBD1

cdr3_aa: CASSSRQGAGTDTQYF
cdr3_nt: TGTGCCAGCAGCAGCCGACAGGGCGCGGGCACAGATACGCAGTATTTT
j_call: TRBJ2-3
v_call: TRBV7-6
clone_size: NA
d_call: TRBD1

cdr3_aa: CASSISSRVNTEAFF
cdr3_nt: TGTGCCAGTAGTATTAGTTCCCGGGTGAACACTGAAGCTTTCTTT
j_call: TRBJ1-1
v_call: TRBV19
clone_size: NA
d_call: NA

cdr3_aa: CASKGDRGSTEAFF
cdr3_nt: TGTGCCAGTAAGGGGGACAGGGGGTCCACTGAAGCTTTCTTT
j_call: TRBJ1-1
v_call: TRBV19
clone_size: NA
d_call: TRBD1

cdr3_aa: CAWSGETYTEAFF
cdr3_nt: TGTGCCTGGAGTGGGGAGACTTACACTGAAGCTTTCTTT
j_call: TRBJ1-1
v_call: TRBV30
clone_size: once
d_call: NA

cdr3_aa: CASSQVAGYTGELFF
cdr3_nt: TGTGCCAGCAGCCAAGTAGCGGGGTACACCGGGGAGCTGTTTTTT
j_call: TRBJ2-2
v_call: TRBV3-1/TRBV3-2
clone_size: once
d_call: TRBD2

cdr3_aa: CASRQDRASNQPQHF
cdr3_nt: TGTGCCAGCAGACAGGACAGGGCCAGCAATCAGCCCCAGCATTTT
j_call: TRBJ1-5
v_call: TRBV6-5
clone_size: NA
d_call: TRBD1

cdr3_aa: CAISQGTNEQYF
cdr3_nt: TGTGCCATCAGCCAGGGGACGAACGAGCAGTACTTC
j_call: TRBJ2-7
v_call: TRBV10-3
clone_size: NA
d_call: NA

cdr3_aa: CASILRLAQGTGELFF
cdr3_nt: TGTGCCAGCATTCTGCGGTTAGCGCAGGGGACCGGGGAGCTGTTTTTT
j_call: TRBJ2-2
v_call: TRBV28
clone_size: NA
d_call: NA

cdr3_aa: CASSLQPQGAWHF
cdr3_nt: TGTGCCAGCAGCTTACAACCCCAGGGGGCCTGGCATTTT
j_call: TRBJ1-5
v_call: TRBV7-2
clone_size: NA
d_call: TRBD1

cdr3_aa: CASSSTSGSPHNEQFF
cdr3_nt: TGTGCCAGCAGCTCGACTAGCGGGAGTCCCCACAATGAGCAGTTCTTC
j_call: TRBJ2-1
v_call: TRBV7-9
clone_size: few
d_call: TRBD2

cdr3_aa: CASSQSRAGGNTEAFF
cdr3_nt: TGTGCCAGCAGCCAATCCCGCGCGGGGGGGAACACTGAAGCTTTCTTT
j_call: TRBJ1-1
v_call: TRBV4-2
clone_size: NA
d_call: NA

cdr3_aa: CASSSGDGRRNTIYF
cdr3_nt: TGCGCCAGCAGCAGCGGGGACGGGAGAAGAAACACCATATATTTT
j_call: TRBJ1-3
v_call: TRBV5-1
clone_size: NA
d_call: NA

cdr3_aa: CSVIQDSYEQYF
cdr3_nt: TGCAGCGTTATTCAGGACTCCTACGAGCAGTACTTC
j_call: TRBJ2-7
v_call: TRBV29-1
clone_size: NA
d_call: NA

cdr3_aa: CAMGGTGDSGELFF
cdr3_nt: TGTGCCATGGGGGGGACAGGGGATTCCGGGGAGCTGTTTTTT
j_call: TRBJ2-2
v_call: TRBV10-3
clone_size: once
d_call: TRBD1

cdr3_aa: CASSQVSGGPGNEQFF
cdr3_nt: TGTGCCAGCAGCCAAGTCTCAGGGGGCCCCGGGAATGAGCAGTTCTTC
j_call: TRBJ2-1
v_call: TRBV3-1/TRBV3-2
clone_size: NA
d_call: TRBD1

cdr3_aa: CASSRGQLNTEAFF
cdr3_nt: TGTGCCAGTAGTCGCGGTCAGTTGAACACTGAAGCTTTCTTT
j_call: TRBJ1-1
v_call: TRBV19
clone_size: NA
d_call: NA

cdr3_aa: CASSPVGGSNQPQHF
cdr3_nt: TGTGCCAGCAGCCCGGTCGGGGGAAGCAATCAGCCCCAGCATTTT
j_call: TRBJ1-5
v_call: TRBV5-5
clone_size: NA
d_call: NA

cdr3_aa: CASSLVGSTEAFF
cdr3_nt: TGTGCCAGCAGCTTGGTAGGGAGCACTGAAGCTTTCTTT
j_call: TRBJ1-1
v_call: TRBV5-6
clone_size: NA
d_call: NA

cdr3_aa: CAWGQGGFNQPQHF
cdr3_nt: TGTGCCTGGGGACAGGGGGGCTTCAATCAGCCCCAGCATTTT
j_call: TRBJ1-5
v_call: TRBV30
clone_size: NA
d_call: TRBD1

cdr3_aa: CAINRGDEQYF
cdr3_nt: TGTGCCATCAACAGGGGTGACGAGCAGTACTTC
j_call: TRBJ2-7
v_call: TRBV10-3
clone_size: NA
d_call: TRBD1

cdr3_aa: CASSLWSDNQPQHF
cdr3_nt: TGTGCCAGTAGTTTATGGTCAGACAATCAGCCCCAGCATTTT
j_call: TRBJ1-5
v_call: TRBV19
clone_size: NA
d_call: NA

cdr3_aa: CASGIAGPYNEQFF
cdr3_nt: TGTGCCAGCGGCATAGCGGGACCCTACAATGAGCAGTTCTTC
j_call: TRBJ2-1
v_call: TRBV27
clone_size: NA
d_call: TRBD2

cdr3_aa: CASSLAPGNEQFF
cdr3_nt: TGCGCCAGCAGCTTGGCCCCGGGCAATGAGCAGTTCTTC
j_call: TRBJ2-1
v_call: TRBV5-1
clone_size: once
d_call: NA

cdr3_aa: CASSSIGLAASTDTQYF
cdr3_nt: TGCGCCAGCAGCTCTATCGGACTAGCAGCTAGCACAGATACGCAGTATTTT
j_call: TRBJ2-3
v_call: TRBV5-1
clone_size: NA
d_call: TRBD2

cdr3_aa: CASSSTGKTEAFF
cdr3_nt: TGTGCCAGCAGCTCTACAGGGAAAACTGAAGCTTTCTTT
j_call: TRBJ1-1
v_call: TRBV12-3/TRBV12-4
clone_size: few
d_call: NA

cdr3_aa: CASSPEGGWDEQFF
cdr3_nt: TGTGCCAGCAGTCCCGAAGGGGGTTGGGATGAGCAGTTCTTC
j_call: TRBJ2-1
v_call: TRBV7-3
clone_size: NA
d_call: NA

cdr3_aa: CASRDRERNTIYF
cdr3_nt: TGTGCCAGCAGAGACAGAGAGAGAAACACCATATATTTT
j_call: TRBJ1-3
v_call: TRBV2
clone_size: NA
d_call: NA

cdr3_aa: CASSYSAGATYEQYF
cdr3_nt: TGTGCCAGCAGTTACTCGGCGGGGGCCACCTACGAGCAGTACTTC
j_call: TRBJ2-7
v_call: TRBV6-5
clone_size: NA
d_call: NA

cdr3_aa: CATSREEGVTNEKLFF
cdr3_nt: TGTGCCACCAGCAGAGAAGAGGGAGTCACTAATGAAAAACTGTTTTTT
j_call: TRBJ1-4
v_call: TRBV15
clone_size: once
d_call: NA

cdr3_aa: CASSLDTGRQPQHF
cdr3_nt: TGTGCCAGCAGCTTAGATACAGGGCGACAGCCCCAGCATTTT
j_call: TRBJ1-5
v_call: TRBV7-6
clone_size: NA
d_call: NA

cdr3_aa: CASSIQGESEAFF
cdr3_nt: TGTGCCAGTAGTATACAGGGGGAATCTGAAGCTTTCTTT
j_call: TRBJ1-1
v_call: TRBV19
clone_size: NA
d_call: TRBD1

cdr3_aa: CASSSFGGTYNEQFF
cdr3_nt: TGTGCCAGCAGCTCCTTTGGCGGGACCTACAATGAGCAGTTCTTC
j_call: TRBJ2-1
v_call: TRBV11-2
clone_size: NA
d_call: NA

cdr3_aa: CASSLGRRENEKLFF
cdr3_nt: TGTGCCAGCAGTCTCGGACGGAGGGAAAATGAAAAACTGTTTTTT
j_call: TRBJ1-4
v_call: TRBV4-2
clone_size: NA
d_call: NA

cdr3_aa: CASSLTGGGGTGELFF
cdr3_nt: TGTGCCAGCAGTCTCACAGGGGGCGGCGGCACCGGGGAGCTGTTTTTT
j_call: TRBJ2-2
v_call: TRBV6-2/TRBV6-3
clone_size: NA
d_call: TRBD1

cdr3_aa: CASSKAESSGTDEQFF
cdr3_nt: TGTGCCAGCAGCAAGGCCGAGTCTAGCGGGACAGATGAGCAGTTCTTC
j_call: TRBJ2-1
v_call: TRBV21-1
clone_size: once
d_call: NA

cdr3_aa: CASSQQGRGYEQYF
cdr3_nt: TGTGCCAGCAGCCAGCAGGGAAGGGGCTACGAGCAGTACTTC
j_call: TRBJ2-7
v_call: TRBV3-1/TRBV3-2
clone_size: NA
d_call: NA